This TCR beta chain was recorded in a study of low-dose radiotherapy and immunotherapy resistance in tumors. Study information: Every two weeks patients got nivolumab 240 mg flat dose, plus ipilimumab 1 mg/kg every six weeks, intravenously.

Many counts were recorded for this clonotype. TRAV- and TRBV-specific primers, spanning alpha and beta chains, primed first-strand cDNA. TCRs were put through approximately 20 PCR cycles of amplification with Phusion. A constant-region primer and the V-primer adapter served as the primer pair. In vitro transcription served to amplify the mRNA that had been isolated. TCRdb itself ran the reads through MiXCR, one entry per CDR3 protein. This sample has 75,000 to 95,000 distinct CDR3 sequences; around a fifth occur once, and the top ten carry 9.5% to 15%. The J segment lost 5 bases and the V segment lost 1 base, leaving 7 bases of the junction unmatched. This CDR3 is 15 amino acids long. Germline CDR1 reads SNHLY; CDR2 reads FYNNEI. Stated time point: after trial treatment. Treatment of the sample: LDRT plus nivolumab, ipilimumab, low-dose cyclophosphamide and aspirin (RACIN trial). The donors' regimen was nivolumab, ipilimumab, aspirin, low-dose cyclophosphamide and low-dose radiotherapy.

The starting material was PBMCs, obtained after low-dose radiotherapy plus immunotherapy. This sequence joins TRBV2 and TRBJ2-7; 8 bases line up with TRBD1. The sequence was obtained from a female donor with ovarian cancer. The CDR3 sequence: CASSEVRAGGHEQYF. CDR3 DNA: TGTGCCAGCAGTGAAGTTCGGGCAGGGGGCCACGAGCAGTACTTC.